These 12 T cell receptor beta chains came from one sample sequenced in a study of T cell responses to AZD1222 COVID-19 vaccine. The repertoire was sequenced with immunoSEQ multiplex PCR; TCRdb's copy has only in-frame clones and lacks some. The sample shows roughly 160,000 clones, roughly 92% of them seen only once. The input for sequencing was peripheral blood, taken on day 0 of AZD1222 vaccination. The receptors come from an adult in good health.

This rearrangement joins TRBV19 to TRBJ1-5; D perhaps matches TRBD1 (5 bases). Trimming took off 5 bases at V and 1 base at J, with 15 bases between the two ends. The CDR3 totals 16 residues. Germline lookup yields CDR1 LNHDA and CDR2 SQIVND (reference sequence). DNA of the CDR3: TGTGCCAGTAGTCCCCTGCGGGGGGGGAGCAATCAGCCCCAGCATTTT. Translating gives CASSPLRGGSNQPQHF.

V usage is TRBV5-6 and J usage is TRBJ2-1; no firm D call. Germline V CDR1 and CDR2: SGHDT, YYEEEE. This CDR3 comprises 12 residues. Trimming left V 1 base short and J 6 bases short, with 5 bases between. This CDR3 reads CASSLPGNEQFF. The CDR3 DNA reads TGTGCCAGCAGCTTGCCAGGCAATGAGCAGTTCTTC.

This clone was seen only a few times. The chain links TRBV6-4 to TRBJ2-6, with D perhaps matching TRBD2 (5 bases). In germline, CDR1 is MRHNA, CDR2 SNTAGT. The CDR3 is 14 residues long. With 6 bases removed from V and 4 bases from J, the gap between germline ends came to 10 bases. The CDR3 nucleotides read TGTGCCAGCAGCCCTAGCTTAGGGGCCAACGTCCTGACTTTC. This encodes CASSPSLGANVLTF.

V is TRBV9 and J is TRBJ2-3; D assignment may be TRBD1 or TRBD2 (5 bases each). Trimming left V 1 base short and J 0 bases short, with 9 bases between. This CDR3 has 15 residues. The germline gives CDR1 SGDLS, CDR2 YYNGEE. The CDR3, as DNA: TGTGCCAGCAGCGTATCGGGGCCTAGCACAGATACGCAGTATTTT. The encoded protein is CASSVSGPSTDTQYF.

This rearrangement joins TRBV6-5 to TRBJ2-5, with D perhaps TRBD2 (6 bases). This CDR3 has 14 amino acids. V shed 4 bases and J shed 5 bases, with 14 bases lying between them. Germline V CDR1 and CDR2: MNHEY, SVGAGI. The CDR3 DNA sequence: TGTGCCAGCAGTTTAGGACTACCCGGGGAGACCCAGTACTTC. This codes for CASSLGLPGETQYF.

The rearrangement uses TRBV27 and TRBJ2-7, with 11 positions matching TRBD2. Germline lookup yields CDR1 MNHEY and CDR2 SMNVEV (reference sequence). The CDR3 length is 15 residues. V lost 5 bases and J lost 2; bases outside the gene matches: 5. CDR3: CASSPRLAGPYEQYF. The CDR3 nucleotides read TGTGCCAGCAGTCCGAGACTAGCGGGGCCCTACGAGCAGTACTTC.

J is TRBJ2-3 and V is TRBV6-6; TRBD2 agrees at 9 bases. The CDR3 covers 16 residues. The germline V gene has CDR1 MNHNY and CDR2 SVGAGI (reference sequence). Germline trimming cut 0 bases from V and 5 bases from J; bases unmatched to any gene: 6. This CDR3 is CASSYSGGGALDTQYF. The CDR3 DNA follows: TGTGCCAGCAGTTACTCTGGCGGGGGGGCCCTAGATACGCAGTATTTT.

This rearrangement joins TRBV7-8 to TRBJ1-4; 7 bases match TRBD1. Germline V gives CDR1 SGHVS, CDR2 FQNEAQ. V lost 5 bases to trimming and J lost 3 bases; unmatched junction nucleotides: 15. The length of the CDR3 is 18 residues. Here the CDR3 DNA reads TGTGCCAGCAGCAACCGGGACAGTCAACCCCGGGCTAATGAAAAACTGTTTTTT. This gives the protein CASSNRDSQPRANEKLFF.

The chain carries TRBV30 and TRBJ1-5, with TRBD1 identical over 10 bases. Losses at the gene ends were 0 bases for V and 3 bases for J; bases not matched to a gene: 11. The CDR3 is made up of 18 amino acids. Germline CDR1 reads GTSNPN; CDR2 reads SVGIG (reference sequence). The CDR3 loop is CAWSVSSPGQGFNQPQHF. The CDR3 DNA sequence: TGTGCCTGGAGTGTAAGTTCCCCGGGACAGGGGTTCAATCAGCCCCAGCATTTT.

The rearrangement joins TRBV3-1 (or the pseudogene TRBV3-2) to TRBJ2-1, with 11 bases lining up with TRBD2. CDR1 and CDR2 from the germline V gene are LGHDT and YNNKEL (reference sequence). J gave up 4 bases and V 3 bases, and 5 bases lay outside the gene matches. This CDR3 is 16 amino acids long. The CDR3 protein is CASSHPGTSGYNEQFF. In DNA form, the CDR3 reads TGTGCCAGCAGCCACCCCGGGACTAGCGGTTACAATGAGCAGTTCTTC.

The chain uses TRBV5-1 and TRBJ2-5, with D possibly being TRBD1 or TRBD2 (6 bases each). Trimming pared 5 bases from V and 5 bases from J, leaving 16 bases between. The germline V gene encodes CDR1 SGHRS and CDR2 YFSETQ. This CDR3 comprises 14 residues. In nucleotides, the CDR3 is TGCGCCAGCAGTGTTTGGGGGGCGCGGGAGACCCAGTACTTC. It specifies CASSVWGARETQYF.

The chain recombines TRBV7-9 with TRBJ1-2, with D unresolved. Deletions cut 3 bases from V and 2 bases from J, with 7 bases between. The CDR3 is 13 amino acids. Per the germline V gene, CDR1 is SEHNR and CDR2 is FQNEAQ (reference sequence). CDR3 bases: TGTGCCAGCAGCTTTTCCGCAAACTATGGCTACACCTTC. It translates to CASSFSANYGYTF.